The 19 T cell receptor beta chains in this list originate from one sample, sequenced in a study of OX40 agonist ivuxolimab in advanced cancers. Here immunoSEQ multiplex PCR was the method, and the copy in TCRdb shows in-frame clones only, minus some. The sample holds some 63,000 clones, about 89% seen once. Specimen: CD4+ or CD8+ T cells sorted from blood, collected in a trial of the OX40 agonist ivuxolimab. The receptors here all came from an adult with an advanced solid tumor such as melanoma, head and neck, liver or kidney cancer.

The chain is built from TRBV4-3 and TRBJ2-7; 9 bases match TRBD2. The CDR3 has 16 residues. CDR1 and CDR2 from the germline V gene are LGHNA and YSLEER. V lost 2 bases and J lost 7; bases outside the gene matches: 12. CDR3 loop: CASSQHGPAGGREQYF. CDR3 coding DNA: TGCGCCAGCAGCCAACATGGACCAGCGGGGGGCCGGGAGCAGTACTTC.

The genes are TRBV6-5 and TRBJ1-1; D is unresolved. Deletions cut 2 bases from V and 1 base from J, with 14 bases between. CDR3 length: 16 amino acids. From germline, CDR1 is MNHEY and CDR2 SVGAGI. This chain's CDR3 is CASSYTMGGANTEAFF. The CDR3 DNA is TGTGCCAGCAGTTACACTATGGGAGGAGCGAACACTGAAGCTTTCTTT.

The V gene is TRBV19, the J gene TRBJ2-6; D uncertain. The germline CDR1 and CDR2 sequences are LNHDA and SQIVND (reference sequence). The CDR3 contains 13 residues. Between the trimmed V and J ends, which lost 6 bases and 2 bases, there was a span of 5 bases. The CDR3 sequence is CASSGTGANVLTF. DNA of the CDR3: TGTGCCAGTAGCGGCACTGGGGCCAACGTCCTGACTTTC.

The chain has TRBV4-1 and TRBJ1-2; D unclear. The V and J ends lost 1 base and 5 bases respectively, with 11 bases between them. This CDR3 comprises 14 residues. Germline V CDR1 and CDR2: MGHRA, YSYEKL. DNA of the CDR3: TGCGCCAGCAGCCAAGCGGCGGCAGCATATGGCTACACCTTC. This encodes CASSQAAAAYGYTF.

J is TRBJ2-1 and V is TRBV28; 7 bases are a match to TRBD2. The germline V gene encodes CDR1 MDHEN and CDR2 SYDVKM. V gave up 5 bases and J gave up 7 bases; unmatched junction bases: 8. The CDR3 runs to 14 residues. CDR3 in DNA: TGTGCCAGCAGTACATCGGGGGGTGGGAATGAGCAGTTCTTC. Its protein is CASSTSGGGNEQFF.

Regarding this clone: Other DNA sequences within the sample encode an identical CDR3. The J gene is TRBJ2-7, the V gene TRBV15, with D unclear. V was trimmed by 0 bases and J by 4 bases, leaving 10 bases between them. Germline V gives CDR1 LNHNV, CDR2 YYDKDF (reference sequence). The CDR3 is made up of 14 amino acids. Here the CDR3 reads CATSRDRRGYEQYF. DNA for the CDR3: TGTGCCACCAGCAGAGATCGGCGCGGTTACGAGCAGTACTTC.

The chain is built from TRBV9 and TRBJ2-3; possible D gene TRBD2, 6 bases. This CDR3 is 14 amino acids long. Germline-derived CDR1 and CDR2 are SGDLS and YYNGEE. V was pared by 3 bases and J by 2 bases, with 10 bases between. The CDR3 sequence is CASSATRPTDTQYF. CDR3 sequence (DNA): TGTGCCAGCAGCGCGACTAGGCCCACAGATACGCAGTATTTT.

This clone has a handful of counts. The rearrangement joins TRBV4-3 to TRBJ1-1; D perhaps matches TRBD1 (6 bases). The CDR3 contains 12 residues. Trimming took 0 bases from V and 11 from J, leaving 10 bases between them. The germline V gene has CDR1 LGHNA and CDR2 YSLEER. The CDR3 nucleotides read TGCGCCAGCAGCCAAGAGGGGGGGCGGGCTTTCTTT. This sequence encodes CASSQEGGRAFF.

V gene TRBV19 combines with J gene TRBJ2-1, with D possibly called TRBD1 or TRBD2 (5 bases each). With 9 bases removed from V and 3 bases from J, the gap between germline ends came to 12 bases. The CDR3 runs 13 residues. The V gene's germline CDR1 is LNHDA and CDR2 SQIVND (reference sequence). This CDR3 is CASQGVLYNEQFF. The DNA for the CDR3 is TGTGCCAGCCAGGGAGTGCTCTACAATGAGCAGTTCTTC.

The V call is TRBV5-1, the J call TRBJ2-3, with 9 positions matching TRBD2. The CDR3 sequence is 17 residues long. With 0 bases clipped from V and 6 bases from J, the junction kept 11 bases outside the gene matches. Germline-derived CDR1 and CDR2 are SGHRS and YFSETQ. The CDR3 loop is CASSLAPSGAPGDTQYF. The CDR3 bases are TGCGCCAGCAGCTTGGCACCTAGCGGGGCCCCGGGTGATACGCAGTATTTT.

V and J are TRBV7-9 and TRBJ1-2; TRBD1 is a possible D gene (5 bases). Germline lookup yields CDR1 SEHNR and CDR2 FQNEAQ (reference sequence). The CDR3 has 14 residues. The V gene lost 1 base and the J gene lost 7 bases, with 13 bases spanning the gap. The CDR3 region has the DNA TGTGCCAGCAGCTTAGAATGGGGGGAGATTGGCTACACCTTC. Protein product: CASSLEWGEIGYTF.

V and J are TRBV7-9 and TRBJ2-3; no firm D call. The CDR3 contains 10 residues. The V gene's germline CDR1 is SEHNR and CDR2 FQNEAQ (reference sequence). Deletions cut 8 bases from V and 9 bases from J, with 9 bases between. For the CDR3, the DNA is TGTGCCAGCCAAGGGAAGACGCAGTATTTT. Translated: CASQGKTQYF.

DNA of the CDR3: TGCAGCGCGGGGTGGGGACTCGGGCAGCCCCAGCATTTT. The encoded protein is CSAGWGLGQPQHF. This chain uses TRBV29-1 with TRBJ1-5; TRBD1 might be the D (5 bases). CDR1 is SQVTM, CDR2 ANQGSEA, per germline. The CDR3 is 13 amino acids. Trimming removed 7 bases from V and 7 bases from J, with 17 bases in between.

This clone was seen only once. In nucleotides, the CDR3 is TGTGCCCTCCTCGGACGCCTTGTGGTGGACGGGGAGCTGTTTTTT. Its protein product is CALLGRLVVDGELFF. The chain joins TRBV19 to TRBJ2-2; D remains ambiguous. V was shortened by 11 bases and J by 7 bases, with 23 bases between the two germline ends. The CDR3 spans 15 residues. Germline V gives CDR1 LNHDA, CDR2 SQIVND (reference sequence).

The table lists this clone with a count of one. The chain is built from TRBV6-5 and TRBJ2-7; no definite D call. The CDR3 loop spans 11 amino acids. V was cut by 6 bases and J by 3 bases, with 6 bases left in between. Germline values: CDR1 MNHEY, CDR2 SVGAGI. The CDR3 region has the DNA TGTGCCAGCAGCGAGAGCTACGAGCAGTACTTC. Its translation is CASSESYEQYF.

This chain joins TRBV28 and TRBJ1-2; D remains ambiguous. The CDR3 has 14 residues. Germline V gives CDR1 MDHEN, CDR2 SYDVKM. Trimming removed 2 bases from V and 3 bases from J, with 10 bases in between. CDR3 DNA sequence: TGTGCCAGCAGTTTAGGAGCGGGCGACTATGGCTACACCTTC. Translation gives CASSLGAGDYGYTF.

The chain joins TRBV6-1 to TRBJ1-3; TRBD1 is a possible D gene (6 bases). Germline lookup yields CDR1 MNHNS and CDR2 SASEGT. The CDR3 is 14 amino acids. V gave up 7 bases and J gave up 0 bases, with 10 bases separating them. The CDR3 nucleotides are TGTGCCAGCAAAGGGACATTCTCTGGAAACACCATATATTTT. Translated, it gives CASKGTFSGNTIYF.

V gene TRBV5-1 combines with J gene TRBJ1-2; tentatively, D is TRBD1 (5 bases). Per germline, CDR1 SGHRS and CDR2 YFSETQ. Trimming removed 4 bases at V and 2 bases at J, with 12 bases between. The CDR3 runs to 14 residues. The CDR3 DNA reads as TGCGCCAGCAGCCACGATCAGGGAAACTATGGCTACACCTTC. This encodes CASSHDQGNYGYTF.

This chain joins TRBV5-1 and TRBJ1-6; D unclear. Trimming cost V 2 bases and J 6 bases, with 12 bases left between them. Germline lookup yields CDR1 SGHRS and CDR2 YFSETQ. This CDR3 is built from 15 residues. CDR3 protein: CASSLYAVSNSPLHF. The DNA of the CDR3 is TGCGCCAGCAGCTTATACGCAGTCAGTAATTCACCCCTCCACTTT.